This note documents a single T cell receptor (delta chain) sequence. This clone is identified as medium-sized (0.01 to 0.1%). It has no known antigen specificity. Per-nucleotide qualities are absent, and no much larger clonotype sits a single base away. CDR1 and CDR2 were assigned from the germline V gene as GEAIGNYY and EKD. From its cysteine to its phenylalanine, the CDR3 spans 17 amino acids. Only the CDR3 DNA stays, 51 bases, in frame from base 1. Unmatched junction bases come to 0, with V trimmed by 2 bases and J by 0 bases. TCRdb shows the sequencer as Illumina MiSeq. Turning to the authors' computational methods: For publicity analysis, the Vgamma9Vdelta2 and nonVgamma9Vdelta2 bulk CDR3 files were merged for each subject into one combined repertoire per subject. CDR3 publicity was scored from 0 to 19 by checking each amino acid sequence across 9 single-cell datasets and 10 bulk repertoires, using base R and dplyr. TCRdb reran clone calling on the public reads with CATT; rows sharing one DNA sequence were then combined. The V and J calls and clone size are TCRdb's, not the authors'. The sample has some 1,500 delta-chain clones on record, about 9.5% of them singletons. Roughly 13% of the sample goes to the ten largest clones.

The data were obtained in a study of fetal and pediatric gammadelta thymocytes (dated by TCRdb to between 2021 and 2024). In terms of the full investigation: The bulk gammadelta thymocyte repertoires, which combined previously published data with newly generated, unpublished data, were used to reinforce a single-cell study of gammadelta thymocyte development. The bulk gammadelta thymocyte repertoire set covered ten or so subjects in total, 3 fetal thymus donors and 7 pediatric thymus donors. The bulk gammadelta thymocyte repertoires combined unpublished data with previously published data (refs 27,28). To increase subject numbers and strengthen the CDR3 publicity analysis, bulk TCR repertoire data were added.

Fetal thymuses came from elective pregnancy terminations at about 14 to 22 weeks estimated gestational age, performed for socio-psychological reasons in Singapore. Every fetus was judged structurally normal, both by ultrasound before the termination and by gross morphological examination after the termination. Thymocytes were stained with Zombie NIR viability dye plus antibodies to CD3 (UCHT1), TCRgammadelta (11F2), TCRVgamma9 (IMMU360) and TCRVdelta2 (IMMU389). Bulk TRD and TRG CDR3 repertoires were generated separately from sorted Vgamma9Vdelta2 and nonVgamma9Vdelta2 gammadelta thymocytes of human fetal and pediatric thymuses. Thymic cell suspensions were prepared from fetal and post-natal thymuses as described previously. NonVgamma9Vdelta2 thymocytes were sorted as CD3+ gammadeltaTCR+ cells lacking the Vgamma9+Vdelta2+ phenotype. A FACS Aria III cell sorter (BD Biosciences) was used to carry out the cell sorting.

Results and caveats for the whole study, not just this receptor: Compared with post-natal repertoires, fetal gammadelta thymocyte repertoires were previously reported to be enriched for TRDV2, TRGV8 and TRGV9 usage, low N additions and public CDR3s.

Sequencing input: non-Vgamma9Vdelta2 gamma-delta T cells from the thymus. Read against the paper, the sample's cell subset or site label means: CD3+gammadeltaTCR+ thymocytes not co-expressing Vgamma9 and Vdelta2. The sequence joins TRDV2 to TRDJ3, and TRDD3 aligns with 10 junction nucleotides. The clonotype comes from a human fetus. The CDR3 protein: CACDRGIRSWDTRQMFF. The sequenced DNA: TGTGCCTGTGACAGGGGGATACGCTCCTGGGACACCCGACAGATGTTTTTC.